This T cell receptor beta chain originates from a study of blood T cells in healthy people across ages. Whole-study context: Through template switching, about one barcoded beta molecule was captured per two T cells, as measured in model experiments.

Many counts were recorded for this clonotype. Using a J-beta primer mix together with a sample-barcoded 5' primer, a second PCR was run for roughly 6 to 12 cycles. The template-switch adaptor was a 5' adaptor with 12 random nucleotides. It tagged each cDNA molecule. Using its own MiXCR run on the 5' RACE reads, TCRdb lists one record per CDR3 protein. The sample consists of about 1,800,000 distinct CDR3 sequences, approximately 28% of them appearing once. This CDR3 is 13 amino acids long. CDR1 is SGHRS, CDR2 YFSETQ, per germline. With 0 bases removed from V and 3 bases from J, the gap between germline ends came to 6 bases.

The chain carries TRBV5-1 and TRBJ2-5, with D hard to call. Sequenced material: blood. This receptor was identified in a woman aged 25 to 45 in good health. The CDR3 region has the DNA TGCGCCAGCAGCTTGGCCGCGGAAGAGACCCAGTACTTC. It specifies CASSLAAEETQYF.